This T cell receptor beta chain was sequenced during a study of T cell responses to AZD1222 COVID-19 vaccine. The table came from immunoSEQ multiplex PCR; TCRdb's copy has only in-frame clones and leaves some out. The sample includes around 70,000 clones, about 88% of them seen just once. The input for sequencing was peripheral blood, taken 28 days after the second dose of the MenACWY control vaccine. The receptor was derived from an adult who received the MenACWY meningococcal vaccine as a control.

CDR3 nucleotide sequence: TGCGCCAGCAGCTCCGCAACAGGGGGCACTTCACCCCTCCACTTT. It codes for CASSSATGGTSPLHF. This sequence joins TRBV5-1 and TRBJ1-6, with 9 bases identical to TRBD1. V lost 3 bases, J lost 9 bases, and 7 bases stayed unmatched. Looked up from germline, CDR1 is SGHRS and CDR2 is YFSETQ. This CDR3 region has 15 residues.